The T cell receptor beta chain described here comes from a study of T cell responses to AZD1222 COVID-19 vaccine. Method: immunoSEQ multiplex PCR; TCRdb's copy keeps in-frame clones and lacks some. The sample lists about 86,000 clones, about 78% occurring once. With 0 bases removed from V and 1 base from J, the gap between germline ends came to 6 bases. Germline CDR1 reads GTSNPN; CDR2 reads SVGIG (reference sequence). The CDR3 runs to 13 residues. This chain joins TRBV30 and TRBJ1-1, with D perhaps TRBD1 (5 bases). The sample here was peripheral blood, taken on day 0 of AZD1222 vaccination. This clonotype was sampled from an adult in good health. The DNA of the CDR3 is TGTGCCTGGAGTGTTCAGGGGAACACTGAAGCTTTCTTT. Its translation is CAWSVQGNTEAFF.